Each of the 2 T cell receptor beta chains below was sequenced from the same sample in a study of T cell repertoires in cytomegalovirus infection. These TCRs' antigens remain unknown. TCRdb re-analysed the reads in MiXCR, keeping a single row per CDR3 protein. The data show about 770,000 distinct CDR3 sequences, just under 30% seen once. This specimen consisted of cultured CD8+ T cells from PBMCs, obtained from culture after CMV antigen stimulation. The receptor source for this set is a human donor in good health (CMV status not recorded). Some clones in this sample may be carry-over from other donors' samples.

This chain links TRBV7-6 with TRBJ2-1; D may be TRBD2 (6 bases). V gave up 4 bases and J gave up 0 bases, with 10 bases separating them. Germline V gives CDR1 SGHVS, CDR2 FNYEAQ. The CDR3 is 15 amino acids. As DNA, the CDR3 is TGTGCCAGCAGCTGGGACTCCAGCTCCTACAATGAGCAGTTCTTC. Translated: CASSWDSSSYNEQFF. Together with reference TRBV7-6 and TRBJ2-1, the CDR3 gives the full variable domain: GAGVSQSPRYKVTKRGQDVALRCDPISGHVSLYWYRQALGQGPEFLTYFNYEAQQDKSGLPNDRFSAERPEGSISTLTIQRTEQRDSAMYRCASSWDSSSYNEQFFGPGTRLTVL.

This clonotype has only one observation. The rearrangement joins TRBV6-6 to TRBJ1-2, with 8 bases fitting TRBD1. Trimming removed 6 bases from V and 7 bases from J; junction bases left unmatched: 7. The germline V gene has CDR1 MNHNY and CDR2 SVGAGI (reference sequence). This CDR3 spans 13 amino acids. The CDR3 DNA reads TGTGCCAGCAGCCTACCGGGACAGGCTGGCTACACCTTC. As protein: CASSLPGQAGYTF.